This TCR beta chain originates from a study of early T cells in non-severe SARS-CoV-2 infection. Germline CDR1 reads LNHDA; CDR2 reads SQIVND (reference sequence). The J segment lost 4 bases and the V segment lost 6 bases, leaving 6 bases of the junction unmatched. The CDR3 consists of 15 residues. This clonotype has at least ten counts. In the library, individual cDNA molecules carried attached unique molecular identifiers. TCRdb fed the 5' RACE reads into MiXCR, producing one record per CDR3 protein. Of roughly 60,000 distinct CDR3 sequences detected, less than 15% appear once; the ten largest clones hold roughly 4.2%.

The chain is built from TRBV19 and TRBJ2-2; 9 bases fit TRBD1. This TCR was sampled from an adult who was a healthcare worker with PCR-confirmed SARS-CoV-2 infection or an uninfected control (not recorded which). Sequencing was done on a sample of whole blood. Here the CDR3 DNA reads TGTGCCAGTAGAGATAGGGACAGGGTCACCGGGGAGCTGTTTTTT. Amino acids: CASRDRDRVTGELFF.